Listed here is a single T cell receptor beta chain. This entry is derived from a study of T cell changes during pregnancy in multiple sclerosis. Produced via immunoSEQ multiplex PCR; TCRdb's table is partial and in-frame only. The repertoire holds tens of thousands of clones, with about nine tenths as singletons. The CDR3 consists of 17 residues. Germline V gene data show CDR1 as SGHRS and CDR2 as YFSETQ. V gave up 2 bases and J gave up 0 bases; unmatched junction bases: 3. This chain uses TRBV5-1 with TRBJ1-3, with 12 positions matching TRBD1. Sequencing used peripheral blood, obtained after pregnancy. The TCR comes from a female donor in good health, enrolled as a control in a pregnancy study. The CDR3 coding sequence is TGCGCCAGCAGCTTCGGGACAGGGGGCCCCTCTGGAAACACCATATATTTT. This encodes CASSFGTGGPSGNTIYF.